This T cell receptor (beta chain) was found in a study of CD8 T cells in ankylosing spondylitis. Germline V gene data show CDR1 as MGHDK and CDR2 as SYGVNS. The CDR3 is 13 amino acids. Construction of TCR beta libraries was performed using quantitative 5'-RACE with molecular barcodes. TCRdb re-derived calls from the 5' RACE reads in MiXCR, one entry per CDR3 protein. The repertoire consists of 200,000 or so distinct CDR3 sequences, with 13% occurring once and the leading ten covering approximately 10%. Study-wide results and limits: Among TCR beta sequences, a motif of roughly 8 highly homologous variants appeared characteristic of ankylosing spondylitis blood. Enrichment of disease-linked clones was reportedly significant in matched ankylosing spondylitis synovial fluid.

With respect to this clonotype: Its target is unknown. A single base separates this from a much larger clone, so it may be a read error.

Sequenced sample: blood, either unsorted or a sorted T cell fraction (not recorded which). The chain employs TRBV25-1 and TRBJ2-1, with D hard to call. The origin of this receptor is a female donor with ankylosing spondylitis or in good health (not recorded which). CDR3 region: CASRQSSYNKQFF. The CDR3 coding sequence is TGTGCCAGCAGACAGAGCTCCTACAATAAGCAGTTCTTC.